Shown below are 20 T cell receptor beta chains from a single sample sequenced in a study of cytomegalovirus exposure and HLA in healthy donors. With 60 Vbeta and 13 Jbeta primers, the PCR was carried out. Profiled with immunoSEQ multiplex PCR; TCRdb holds only in-frame clones, not every one. The table records some 100,000 clones, about 69% of them present only once. The sequenced sample was PBMCs. Receptors were obtained from a woman between 18 and 29 years old in good health and CMV-seropositive.

The chain uses TRBV30 and TRBJ2-1, with TRBD2 matching 7 bases. The length of the CDR3 is 15 residues. The trim removed 0 bases at V and 2 bases at J, leaving 4 bases unmatched. From germline, CDR1 is GTSNPN and CDR2 SVGIG (reference sequence). The CDR3, as DNA: TGTGCCTGGAGTGTTGGGCTAGCGGCCTACAATGAGCAGTTCTTC. Its protein is CAWSVGLAAYNEQFF.

This clone occurred a few times. The rearrangement links TRBV21-1 to TRBJ2-1; no DNA check was done on the table's D call, TRBD1. TRBV21-1 is deemed a pseudogene. The CDR3 is 18 residues long. Written as DNA, the CDR3 is TGTGCCAGCAGCAAAGTCCGGGTGACAGTGAGCTCCTACAATGAGCAGTTCTTC. It specifies CASSKVRVTVSSYNEQFF.

This clone was counted a few times. CDR3 residues: CASSQGGEVNTEAFF. CDR3 DNA sequence: TGTGCCAGCAGCCAAGGAGGGGAGGTGAACACTGAAGCTTTCTTT. V usage is TRBV4-2 and J usage is TRBJ1-1; D may be TRBD1 (5 bases). Trimming cost V 1 base and J 0 bases, with 9 bases left between them. This CDR3 region has 15 residues. CDR1 and CDR2 (germline): LGHNA, YNFKEQ.

This clone has only a few counts. The rearrangement joins TRBV29-1 to TRBJ2-5, with D perhaps TRBD1 (6 bases). The CDR3 length is 16 residues. V was shortened by 7 bases and J by 5 bases, with 26 bases between the two germline ends. The germline CDR1 and CDR2 sequences are SQVTM and ANQGSEA. CDR3 in DNA: TGCAGCGGCTCCCCATGGGGGCGTGGGATGATGGAGACCCAGTACTTC. Translation gives CSGSPWGRGMMETQYF.

A note on this clone: Other DNA sequences of this sample code for an identical CDR3. The chain is built from TRBV19 and TRBJ2-7; 9 nucleotides align to TRBD1. V was clipped by 6 bases and J by 4 bases; unmatched bases: 7. The CDR3 runs 14 residues. The germline gives CDR1 LNHDA, CDR2 SQIVND (reference sequence). The CDR3 protein is CASSPGTGPYEQYF. The CDR3 nucleotides read TGTGCCAGTAGCCCCGGGACAGGGCCTTACGAGCAGTACTTC.

V usage is TRBV11-2 and J usage is TRBJ2-7; 7 bases match TRBD1. The CDR3 length is 15 residues. Germline lookup yields CDR1 SGHAT and CDR2 FQNNGV. The V gene end was trimmed by 2 bases and the J gene end by 5 bases; junction bases not matched to a gene: 9. The CDR3: CASSLFTGATNEQYF. In DNA, the CDR3 is TGTGCCAGCAGCTTATTCACAGGGGCGACGAACGAGCAGTACTTC.

The V call is TRBV4-3, the J call TRBJ2-2, with a tentative D call TRBD2 (6 bases). The V and J ends lost 1 base and 4 bases respectively, with 13 bases between them. The germline CDR1 and CDR2 sequences are LGHNA and YSLEER. The CDR3 totals 16 residues. The CDR3 region is CASSQGAGGVTGELFF. The CDR3 DNA reads TGCGCCAGCAGCCAAGGAGCGGGTGGGGTCACCGGGGAGCTGTTTTTT.

The genes are TRBV5-6 and TRBJ2-1; D remains unclear. Germline CDR1 reads SGHDT; CDR2 reads YYEEEE. The CDR3 loop spans 16 amino acids. Trimming took 5 bases from V and 7 from J, leaving 22 bases between them. CDR3 sequence: CASRETAGRVRNEQFF. The CDR3 DNA reads as TGTGCCAGCAGGGAAACGGCAGGTAGAGTTCGAAATGAGCAGTTCTTC. The full variable domain, rest sourced from reference TRBV5-6 and TRBJ2-1, is DAGVTQSPTHLIKTRGQQVTLRCSPKSGHDTVSWYQQALGQGPQFIFQYYEEEERQRGNFPDRFSGHQFPNYSSELNVNALLLGDSALYLCASRETAGRVRNEQFFGPGTRLTVL.

In this sample, this clone turned up once. The chain carries TRBV15 and TRBJ2-1, with 9 bases matching TRBD2. The CDR3 is made up of 17 amino acids. CDR1 is LNHNV, CDR2 YYDKDF, per germline (reference sequence). J was trimmed by 0 bases and V by 3 bases; bases with no gene match: 6. The CDR3, as DNA: TGTGCCACCAGCAGGAGGGGTAGCGGGAGCTCCTACAATGAGCAGTTCTTC. This encodes CATSRRGSGSSYNEQFF.

This clone has only a few counts. The gene calls are TRBV7-2 and TRBJ2-3; a weak D match, TRBD2 (6 bases). V lost 5 bases to trimming and J lost 4 bases, with 16 bases between them. The germline V gene encodes CDR1 SGHTA and CDR2 FQGNSA. CDR3 length equals 15 residues. In DNA, the CDR3 is TGTGCCAGCAGCGCCTCGACTAGGTCGGCAGATACGCAGTATTTT. Translating gives CASSASTRSADTQYF.

The rearrangement links TRBV29-1 to TRBJ1-1, with unresolved D. Per the germline V gene, CDR1 is SQVTM and CDR2 is ANQGSEA. Trimming removed 0 bases from V and 0 bases from J, with 8 bases in between. The CDR3 totals 14 residues. CDR3 in DNA: TGCAGCGTTGAAGATCTTCAGATGAACACTGAAGCTTTCTTT. Translating it yields CSVEDLQMNTEAFF.

The chain employs TRBV6-6 and TRBJ1-1; D remains ambiguous. The CDR3 runs to 12 residues. The ends were cut back, 7 bases at V and 0 bases at J, with 6 bases in the middle. Germline values: CDR1 MNHNY, CDR2 SVGAGI (reference sequence). Written as DNA, the CDR3 is TGTGCCAGCAACCGGGTGAACACTGAAGCTTTCTTT. Translated: CASNRVNTEAFF.

This clone was counted only a few times. This chain links TRBV15 with TRBJ1-5; a possible D gene is TRBD1 (5 bases). The V end was cut by 6 bases, the J end by 5 bases, with 23 bases between. The CDR3 spans 17 residues. Germline assignment: CDR1 LNHNV and CDR2 YYDKDF (reference sequence). CDR3 DNA sequence: TGTGCCACCAGGCCCACGGGAAGGGAGGAGGGGTATCAGCCCCAGCATTTT. Translation gives CATRPTGREEGYQPQHF.

The chain couples TRBV7-2 to TRBJ2-7; possibly TRBD1 for D (5 bases). V was trimmed by 4 bases and J by 6 bases, leaving 16 bases between them. Germline CDR1 and CDR2: SGHTA and FQGNSA. The CDR3 has 14 amino acids. CDR3 loop: CASSSGRWQGEQYF. The CDR3 nucleotides are TGTGCCAGCAGCTCTGGTAGGTGGCAGGGCGAGCAGTACTTC.

The V gene is TRBV7-9, the J gene TRBJ1-1, with D tentatively TRBD1 (6 bases). The length of the CDR3 is 15 residues. Trimming shortened V by 5 bases and J by 0 bases, and 13 bases separated the two germline ends. Germline V gene lookup returns CDR1 SEHNR and CDR2 FQNEAQ (reference sequence). The CDR3 nucleotides read TGTGCCAGCAGCCCCTCACAGGGAGTGAACACTGAAGCTTTCTTT. Its translation: CASSPSQGVNTEAFF.

This chain links TRBV27 with TRBJ1-5, with D possibly matching TRBD1 (6 bases). This CDR3 has 16 residues. Germline V CDR1 and CDR2: MNHEY, SMNVEV (reference sequence). V was pared by 0 bases and J by 3 bases, with 12 bases between. CDR3 sequence: CASSLSGTGPNQPQHF. The CDR3 bases are TGTGCCAGCAGTTTATCGGGAACAGGGCCCAATCAGCCCCAGCATTTT.

The chain employs TRBV6-1 and TRBJ1-3, with D unresolved. CDR3 length: 12 amino acids. Trimming shortened V by 2 bases and J by 4 bases, and 3 bases separated the two germline ends. Germline V gene lookup returns CDR1 MNHNS and CDR2 SASEGT. The CDR3: CASSERGNTIYF. CDR3 nucleotide sequence: TGTGCCAGCAGTGAACGGGGAAACACCATATATTTT.

In this sample, this clone turned up a few times. V gene TRBV4-2 combines with J gene TRBJ2-4; 9 bases are shared with TRBD2. This CDR3 has 16 residues. Trimming took 0 bases from V and 6 from J; bases not matched to a gene: 6. Germline values: CDR1 LGHNA, CDR2 YNFKEQ. This chain's CDR3 is CASSQEAGGPVNIQYF. CDR3 DNA sequence: TGTGCCAGCAGCCAAGAGGCGGGAGGGCCAGTAAACATTCAGTACTTC.

The chain couples TRBV28 to TRBJ1-2; D remains ambiguous. Trimming removed 5 bases from V and 2 bases from J, with 9 bases in between. The CDR3 contains 13 residues. Germline CDR1 is MDHEN and CDR2 is SYDVKM. As DNA, the CDR3 is TGTGCCAGCAGTCTACCCGGGAACTATGGCTACACCTTC. Amino acids: CASSLPGNYGYTF.

The chain uses TRBV7-9 and TRBJ1-3; maybe TRBD1 (5 bases). CDR1 SEHNR and CDR2 FQNEAQ come from the germline V gene (reference sequence). The CDR3 spans 13 residues. V lost 3 bases and J lost 4, with 7 bases in between. CDR3 nucleotides: TGTGCCAGCAGCTTGGCAGGGGGAAACACCATATATTTT. Protein sequence: CASSLAGGNTIYF.